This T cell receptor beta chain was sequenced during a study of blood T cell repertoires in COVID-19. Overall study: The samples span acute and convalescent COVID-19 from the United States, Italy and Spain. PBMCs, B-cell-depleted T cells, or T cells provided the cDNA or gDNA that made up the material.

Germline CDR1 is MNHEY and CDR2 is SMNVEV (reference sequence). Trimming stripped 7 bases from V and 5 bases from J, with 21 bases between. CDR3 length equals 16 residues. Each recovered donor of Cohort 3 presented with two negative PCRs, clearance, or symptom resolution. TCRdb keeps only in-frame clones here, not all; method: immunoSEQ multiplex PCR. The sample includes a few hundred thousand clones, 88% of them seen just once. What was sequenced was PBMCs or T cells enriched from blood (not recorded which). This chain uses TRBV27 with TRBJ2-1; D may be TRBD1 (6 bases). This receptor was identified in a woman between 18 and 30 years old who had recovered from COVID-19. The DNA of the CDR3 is TGTGCCAGCAAGAACGGACAGACCTCTTTAAACAATGAGCAGTTCTTC. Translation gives CASKNGQTSLNNEQFF.